This T cell receptor (beta chain) came from a study of human T cells and chemical hapten exposure. Time point reported: patch test 2, 6 weeks after DPC sensitization. Described treatment: therapeutic diphenylcyclopropenone sensitization with weekly scalp DPC. Trimming pared 4 bases from V and 4 bases from J, leaving 14 bases between. The CDR3 is made up of 15 amino acids. Germline-derived CDR1 and CDR2 are LGHDT and YNNKEL (reference sequence). Via MiXCR, TCRdb re-called the RACE reads, giving one row per CDR3 protein. The data contain 360,000 or so distinct CDR3 sequences, around 6% of them singletons.

This chain links TRBV3-1 with TRBJ2-1, with a possible D match to TRBD2 (6 bases). This receptor was obtained from a young woman with alopecia areata. Some clones in this sample may be carry-over from other donors' samples. Sequenced here: whole blood, sampled in connection with sensitization to the hapten diphenylcyclopropenone (DPC). DNA of the CDR3: TGTGCCAGCAGCCCCCCCAGCGGGCGTTACAATGAGCAGTTCTTC. Residues: CASSPPSGRYNEQFF.